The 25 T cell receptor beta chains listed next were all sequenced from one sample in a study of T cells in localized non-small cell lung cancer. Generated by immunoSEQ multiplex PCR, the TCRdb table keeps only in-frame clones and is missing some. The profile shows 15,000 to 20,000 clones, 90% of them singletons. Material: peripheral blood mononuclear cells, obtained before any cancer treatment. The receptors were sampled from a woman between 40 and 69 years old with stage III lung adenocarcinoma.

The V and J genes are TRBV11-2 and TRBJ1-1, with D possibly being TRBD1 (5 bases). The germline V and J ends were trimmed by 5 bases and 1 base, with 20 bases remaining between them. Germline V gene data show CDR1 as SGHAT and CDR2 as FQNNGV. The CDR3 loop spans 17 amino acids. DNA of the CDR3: TGTGCCAGCAGCCACTTCGTCGGACATCGCCGGAACACTGAAGCTTTCTTT. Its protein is CASSHFVGHRRNTEAFF.

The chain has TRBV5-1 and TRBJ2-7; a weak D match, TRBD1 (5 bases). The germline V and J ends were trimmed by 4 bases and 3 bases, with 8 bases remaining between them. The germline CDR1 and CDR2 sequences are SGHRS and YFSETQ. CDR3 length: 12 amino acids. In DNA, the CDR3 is TGCGCCAGCAGCCGCGGACACTACGAGCAGTACTTC. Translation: CASSRGHYEQYF.

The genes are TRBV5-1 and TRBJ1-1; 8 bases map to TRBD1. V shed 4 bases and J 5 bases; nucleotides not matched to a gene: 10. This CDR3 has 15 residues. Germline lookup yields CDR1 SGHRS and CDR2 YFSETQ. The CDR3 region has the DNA TGCGCCAGCAGCGCATCAGGGGGCGACCTGACTGAAGCTTTCTTT. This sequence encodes CASSASGGDLTEAFF.

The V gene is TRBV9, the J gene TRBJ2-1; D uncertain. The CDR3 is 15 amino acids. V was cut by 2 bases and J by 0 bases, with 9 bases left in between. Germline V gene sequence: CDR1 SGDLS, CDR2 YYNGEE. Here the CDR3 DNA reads TGTGCCAGCAGCGTTGACTCTAGCTCCTACAATGAGCAGTTCTTC. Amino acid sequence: CASSVDSSSYNEQFF.

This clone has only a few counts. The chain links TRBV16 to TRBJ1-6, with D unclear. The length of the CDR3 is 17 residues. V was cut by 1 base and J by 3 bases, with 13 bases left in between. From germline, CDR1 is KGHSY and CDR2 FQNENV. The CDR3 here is CASSQFPAADYNSPLHF. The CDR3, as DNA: TGTGCCAGCAGCCAATTCCCCGCAGCGGACTATAATTCACCCCTCCACTTT.

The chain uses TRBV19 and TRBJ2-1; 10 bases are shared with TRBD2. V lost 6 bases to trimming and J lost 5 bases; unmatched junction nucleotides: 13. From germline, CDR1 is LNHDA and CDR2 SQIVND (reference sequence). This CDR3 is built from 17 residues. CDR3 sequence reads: CASSQTILAGDNNEQFF. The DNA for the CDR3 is TGTGCCAGTAGCCAAACGATCCTAGCGGGAGATAACAATGAGCAGTTCTTC.

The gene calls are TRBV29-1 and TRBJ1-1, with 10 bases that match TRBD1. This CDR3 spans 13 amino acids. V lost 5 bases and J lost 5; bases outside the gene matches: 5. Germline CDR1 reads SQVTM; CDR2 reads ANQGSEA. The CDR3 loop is CSVPGQGRTEAFF. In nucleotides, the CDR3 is TGCAGCGTTCCGGGACAGGGGAGGACTGAAGCTTTCTTT.

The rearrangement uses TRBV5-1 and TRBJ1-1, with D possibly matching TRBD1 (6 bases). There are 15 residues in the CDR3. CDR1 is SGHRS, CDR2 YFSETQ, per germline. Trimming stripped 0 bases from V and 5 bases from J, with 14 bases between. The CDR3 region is CASSLERGGRTEAFF. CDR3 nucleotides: TGCGCCAGCAGCTTGGAGAGAGGGGGACGGACTGAAGCTTTCTTT.

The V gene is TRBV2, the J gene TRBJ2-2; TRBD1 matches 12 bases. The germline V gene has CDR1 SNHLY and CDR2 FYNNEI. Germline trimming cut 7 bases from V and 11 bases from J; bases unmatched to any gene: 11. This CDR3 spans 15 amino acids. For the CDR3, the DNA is TGTGCCAGCACCTTATTAGGGACAGGGGGCGGCGAGCTGTTTTTT. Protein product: CASTLLGTGGGELFF.

CDR3 residues: CASSLAQGEQYF. The CDR3 DNA reads TGCGCCAGCAGCTTGGCCCAGGGAGAGCAGTACTTC. This chain links TRBV5-1 with TRBJ2-7; D is perhaps TRBD1 (5 bases). Looked up from germline, CDR1 is SGHRS and CDR2 is YFSETQ. Trimming cost V 0 bases and J 7 bases, with 8 bases left between them. This CDR3 has 12 residues.

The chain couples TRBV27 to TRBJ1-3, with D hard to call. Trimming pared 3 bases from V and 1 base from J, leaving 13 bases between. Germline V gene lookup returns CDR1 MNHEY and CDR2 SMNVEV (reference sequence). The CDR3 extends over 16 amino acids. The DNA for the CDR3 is TGTGCCAGCAGTTTGAAAAGGGAGGTTTCTGGAAACACCATATATTTT. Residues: CASSLKREVSGNTIYF.

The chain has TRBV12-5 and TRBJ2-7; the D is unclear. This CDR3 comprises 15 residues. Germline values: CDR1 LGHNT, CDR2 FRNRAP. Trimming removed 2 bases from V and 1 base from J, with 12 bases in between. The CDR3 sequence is CASGLPQGFSYEQYF. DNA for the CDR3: TGTGCTAGTGGTTTGCCACAAGGCTTTTCCTACGAGCAGTACTTC.

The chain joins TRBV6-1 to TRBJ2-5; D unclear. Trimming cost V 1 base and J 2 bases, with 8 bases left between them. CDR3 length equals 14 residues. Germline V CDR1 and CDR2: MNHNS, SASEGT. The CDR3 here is CASSEGPLQETQYF. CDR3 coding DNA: TGTGCCAGCAGTGAAGGCCCGCTGCAAGAGACCCAGTACTTC.

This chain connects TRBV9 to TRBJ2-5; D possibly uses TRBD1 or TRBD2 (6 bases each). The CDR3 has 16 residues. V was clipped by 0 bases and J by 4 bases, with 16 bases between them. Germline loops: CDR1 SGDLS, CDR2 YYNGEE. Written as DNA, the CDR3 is TGTGCCAGCAGCGTAGGGAGGTTTGGAGGGGGAGAGACCCAGTACTTC. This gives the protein CASSVGRFGGGETQYF.

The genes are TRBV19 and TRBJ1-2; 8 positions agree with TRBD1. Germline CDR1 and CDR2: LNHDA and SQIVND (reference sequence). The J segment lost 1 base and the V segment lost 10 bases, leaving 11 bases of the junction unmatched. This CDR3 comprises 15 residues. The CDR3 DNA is TGTGCCACTACCCGGGACAGGTTTGATAACTATGGCTACACCTTC. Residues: CATTRDRFDNYGYTF.

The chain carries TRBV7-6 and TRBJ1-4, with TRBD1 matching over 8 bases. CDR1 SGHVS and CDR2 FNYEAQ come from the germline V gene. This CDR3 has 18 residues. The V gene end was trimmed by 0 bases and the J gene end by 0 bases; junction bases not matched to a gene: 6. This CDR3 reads CASSLAPGQAATNEKLFF. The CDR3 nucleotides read TGTGCCAGCAGCTTAGCGCCGGGACAGGCGGCAACTAATGAAAAACTGTTTTTT. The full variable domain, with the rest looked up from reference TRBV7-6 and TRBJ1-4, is GAGVSQSPRYKVTKRGQDVALRCDPISGHVSLYWYRQALGQGPEFLTYFNYEAQQDKSGLPNDRFSAERPEGSISTLTIQRTEQRDSAMYRCASSLAPGQAATNEKLFFGSGTQLSVL.

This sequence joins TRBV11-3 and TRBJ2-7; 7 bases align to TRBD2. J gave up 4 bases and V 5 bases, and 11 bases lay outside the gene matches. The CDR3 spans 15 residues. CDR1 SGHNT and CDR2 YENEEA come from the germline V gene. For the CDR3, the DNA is TGTGCCAGCAGCCGCAGGACTAGTATGGAGTACGAGCAGTACTTC. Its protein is CASSRRTSMEYEQYF.

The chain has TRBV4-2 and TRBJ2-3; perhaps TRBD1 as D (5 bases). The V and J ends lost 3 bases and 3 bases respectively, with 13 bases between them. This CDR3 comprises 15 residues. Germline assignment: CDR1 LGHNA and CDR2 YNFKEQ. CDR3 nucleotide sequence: TGTGCCAGCAGCCATAGTGACAGTCGAACAGATACGCAGTATTTT. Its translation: CASSHSDSRTDTQYF.

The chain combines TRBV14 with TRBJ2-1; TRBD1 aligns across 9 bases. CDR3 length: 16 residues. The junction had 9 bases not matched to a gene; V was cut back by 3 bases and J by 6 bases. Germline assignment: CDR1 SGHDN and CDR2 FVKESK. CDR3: CASSQIPGQGSNEQFF. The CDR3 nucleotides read TGTGCCAGCAGCCAGATCCCGGGACAGGGATCCAATGAGCAGTTCTTC. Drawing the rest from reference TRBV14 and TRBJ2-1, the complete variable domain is EAGVTQFPSHSVIEKGQTVTLRCDPISGHDNLYWYRRVMGKEIKFLLHFVKESKQDESGMPNNRFLAERTGGTYSTLKVQPAELEDSGVYFCASSQIPGQGSNEQFFGPGTRLTVL.

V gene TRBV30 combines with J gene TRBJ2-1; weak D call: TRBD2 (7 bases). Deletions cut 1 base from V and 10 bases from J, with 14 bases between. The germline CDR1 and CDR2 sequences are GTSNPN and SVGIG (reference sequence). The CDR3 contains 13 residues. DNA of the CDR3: TGTGCCTGGAGTGCGGGCCCGGGGGGCGAGCAGTTCTTC. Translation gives CAWSAGPGGEQFF.

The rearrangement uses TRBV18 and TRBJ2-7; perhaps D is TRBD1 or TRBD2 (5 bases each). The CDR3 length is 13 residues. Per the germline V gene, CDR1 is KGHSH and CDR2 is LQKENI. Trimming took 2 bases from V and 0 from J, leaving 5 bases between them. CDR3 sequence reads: CASSPGTSYEQYF. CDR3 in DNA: TGTGCCAGCTCACCAGGGACCTCCTACGAGCAGTACTTC.

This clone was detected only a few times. CDR3 amino acids: CASSQDWLNEQYF. The CDR3 nucleotides read TGTGCCAGCAGCCAAGATTGGCTCAACGAGCAGTACTTC. The chain carries TRBV14 and TRBJ2-7, with unresolved D. CDR3 length: 13 amino acids. Trimming stripped 0 bases from V and 5 bases from J, with 8 bases between. Germline V gene lookup returns CDR1 SGHDN and CDR2 FVKESK.

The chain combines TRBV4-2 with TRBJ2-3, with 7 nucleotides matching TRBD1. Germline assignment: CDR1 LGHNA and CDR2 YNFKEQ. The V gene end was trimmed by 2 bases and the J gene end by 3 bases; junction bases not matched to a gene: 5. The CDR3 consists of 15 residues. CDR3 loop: CASSQSDRATDTQYF. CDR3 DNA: TGTGCCAGCAGCCAAAGCGACAGGGCGACAGATACGCAGTATTTT.

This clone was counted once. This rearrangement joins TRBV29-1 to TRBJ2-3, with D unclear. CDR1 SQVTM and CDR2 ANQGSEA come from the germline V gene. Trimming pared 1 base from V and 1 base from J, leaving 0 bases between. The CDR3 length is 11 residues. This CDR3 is CSVEGTDTQYF. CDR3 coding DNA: TGCAGCGTTGAAGGCACAGATACGCAGTATTTT.

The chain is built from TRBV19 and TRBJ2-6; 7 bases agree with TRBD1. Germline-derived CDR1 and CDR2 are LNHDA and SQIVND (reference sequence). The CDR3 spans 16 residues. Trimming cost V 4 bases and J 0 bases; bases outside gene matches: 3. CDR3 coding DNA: TGTGCCAGTAGTAATCCAGGGGGCTCTGGGGCCAACGTCCTGACTTTC. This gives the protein CASSNPGGSGANVLTF.